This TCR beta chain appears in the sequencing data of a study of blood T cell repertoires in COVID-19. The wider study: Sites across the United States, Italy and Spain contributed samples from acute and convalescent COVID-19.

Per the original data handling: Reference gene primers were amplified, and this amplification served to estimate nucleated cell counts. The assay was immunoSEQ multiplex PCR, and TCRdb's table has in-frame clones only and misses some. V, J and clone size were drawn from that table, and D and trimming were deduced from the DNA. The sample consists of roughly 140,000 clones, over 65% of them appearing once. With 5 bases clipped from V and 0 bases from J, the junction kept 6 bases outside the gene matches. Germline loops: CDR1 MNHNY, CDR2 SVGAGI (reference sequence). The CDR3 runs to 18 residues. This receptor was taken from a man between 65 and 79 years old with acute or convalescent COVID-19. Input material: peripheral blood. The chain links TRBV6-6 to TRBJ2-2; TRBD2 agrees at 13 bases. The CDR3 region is CASSQGLAGSANTGELFF. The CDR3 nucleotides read TGTGCCAGCAGTCAGGGACTAGCGGGGAGCGCGAACACCGGGGAGCTGTTTTTT.